The 5 T cell receptor beta chains reported below all come from one sample, sequenced in a study of T cell repertoires in cytomegalovirus infection. Their cognate antigens are unknown. TCRdb passed the reads through MiXCR, listing each CDR3 protein once. The sample consists of around 99,000 distinct CDR3 sequences, about 28% of them appearing once. The source was CD8+ T cells from cultured PBMCs, collected from culture after CMV antigen stimulation. These TCRs come from a human donor in good health (CMV status not recorded). Some clones in this sample may be carry-over from other donors' samples.

The chain has TRBV29-1 and TRBJ2-1; 10 bases are shared with TRBD2. V gave up 7 bases and J gave up 5 bases; unmatched junction bases: 11. The CDR3 has 15 amino acids. In germline, CDR1 is SQVTM, CDR2 ANQGSEA. CDR3 sequence: CSATPWTSGNNEQFF. The CDR3, as DNA: TGCAGCGCTACTCCGTGGACTAGCGGAAACAATGAGCAGTTCTTC.

This clonotype was seen a few times. The rearrangement links TRBV4-1 to TRBJ2-7; TRBD2 aligns across 12 bases. With 2 bases clipped from V and 6 bases from J, the junction kept 5 bases outside the gene matches. Germline V CDR1 and CDR2: MGHRA, YSYEKL. This CDR3 spans 15 amino acids. The CDR3 DNA sequence: TGCGCCAGCAGCCAACCTAGCGGGGGGGTATCCGAGCAGTACTTC. It translates to CASSQPSGGVSEQYF.

This clonotype was recorded at least ten times. The chain carries TRBV14 and TRBJ1-2; no firm D call. V was shortened by 4 bases and J by 4 bases, with 19 bases between the two germline ends. Germline assignment: CDR1 SGHDN and CDR2 FVKESK. The CDR3 spans 16 residues. CDR3 in DNA: TGTGCCAGCAGCCCCAGCAGTGTAACCGATTTCTATGGCTACACCTTC. Protein product: CASSPSSVTDFYGYTF.

The rearrangement uses TRBV27 and TRBJ2-3, with D uncertain. This CDR3 is built from 12 residues. CDR1 is MNHEY and CDR2 is SMNVEV in the germline V gene (reference sequence). The V end lost 5 bases, the J end lost 8 bases, and 11 bases lay between the germline ends. The DNA for the CDR3 is TGTGCCAGCAGTCCCAACCTGGGTACGCAGTATTTT. This sequence encodes CASSPNLGTQYF.

The J gene is TRBJ2-2, the V gene TRBV4-1, with TRBD2 matching 10 bases. V shed 4 bases, J shed 4 bases, and the junction held 6 bases outside the gene matches. The germline CDR1 and CDR2 sequences are MGHRA and YSYEKL. There are 16 residues in the CDR3. The CDR3 DNA sequence: TGCGCCAGCAGCCTCCCAGCGGGGGGGCTCACCGGGGAGCTGTTTTTT. Translating gives CASSLPAGGLTGELFF.